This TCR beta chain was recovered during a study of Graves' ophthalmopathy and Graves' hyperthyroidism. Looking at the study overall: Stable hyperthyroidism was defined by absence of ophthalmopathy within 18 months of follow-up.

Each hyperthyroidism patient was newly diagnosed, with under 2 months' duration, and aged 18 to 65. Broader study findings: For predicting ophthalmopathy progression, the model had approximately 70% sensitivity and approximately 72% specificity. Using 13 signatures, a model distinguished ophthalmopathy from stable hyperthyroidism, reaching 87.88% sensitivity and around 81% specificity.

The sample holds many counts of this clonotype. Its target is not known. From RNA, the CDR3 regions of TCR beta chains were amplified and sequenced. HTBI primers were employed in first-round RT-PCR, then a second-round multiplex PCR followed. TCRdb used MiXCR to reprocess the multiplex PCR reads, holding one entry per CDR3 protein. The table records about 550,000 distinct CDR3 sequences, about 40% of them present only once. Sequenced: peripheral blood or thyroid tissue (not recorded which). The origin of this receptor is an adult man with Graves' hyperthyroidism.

CDR3 loop: CASSQERAARYEQYF. CDR3 DNA sequence: TGCGCCAGCAGCCAAGAAAGAGCGGCCCGATACGAGCAGTACTTC. V is TRBV4-1 and J is TRBJ2-7; possibly TRBD2 for D (5 bases). CDR3 size: 15 residues. The germline gives CDR1 MGHRA, CDR2 YSYEKL. V lost 0 bases and J lost 4, with 13 bases in between.